This is a list of T cell receptor beta chains from one sample in a study of shared clonotypes between healthy human individuals. Sequencing was performed with immunoSEQ multiplex PCR; in TCRdb, only in-frame clones are kept and a portion is missing. The table has about half a million clones, about 85% seen once. The sequenced material came from PBMCs. The origin of the receptors is a woman aged 40 to 50 in good health. Some clones in this sample may be carry-over from other donors' samples. CDR3s include the opening cysteine and the closing phenylalanine or tryptophan. The order of the fields is J gene, D gene, clone size, V gene, CDR3 DNA, CDR3 protein. A D gene is named only where the DNA matches it firmly. Clone size appears in some rows only: once, few, many, or a class for an expanded clone.

TRBJ2-7,TRBD1,-,TRBV5-1,TGCGCCACCTCACCCGGGGACAGCTCCTACGAGCAGTACTTC,CATSPGDSSYEQYF
TRBJ2-6,-,-,TRBV18,TGTGCCAGCTCACCACGATCAGGGCCTGGGGCCAACGTCCTGACTTTC,CASSPRSGPGANVLTF
TRBJ2-7,-,-,TRBV7-9,TGTGCCAGCAGCTATCTGGGACGGGAACGGGGCGAGCAGTACTTC,CASSYLGRERGEQYF
TRBJ2-6,-,-,TRBV7-2,TGTGCCAGCAGCTTAGGGCAGCCTGGGGCCAACGTCCTGACTTTC,CASSLGQPGANVLTF
TRBJ2-2,-,-,TRBV30,TGTGCCTGGAGTTCACTTTCTCCCCCCACCGGGGAGCTGTTTTTT,CAWSSLSPPTGELFF
TRBJ2-7,-,-,TRBV9,TGTGCCAGCAGCTCCACGGACGGCTCCTACGAGCAGTACTTC,CASSSTDGSYEQYF
TRBJ2-1,TRBD2,-,TRBV5-1,TGCGCCAGCAGCTTGGAGGCTAGCGGGACCCAGTTCTTC,CASSLEASGTQFF
TRBJ1-2,-,-,TRBV6-6,TGTGCCAGCAGCCAAGGGGTTTACTATGGCTACACCTTC,CASSQGVYYGYTF
TRBJ2-5,TRBD2,-,TRBV9,TGTGCCAGCAGCGTAGTTTTCCGACTAGCGGGCCCTGGGACCCAGTACTTC,CASSVVFRLAGPGTQYF
TRBJ2-5,-,-,TRBV7-9,TGTGCCAGCAGCACCTGGACTCCGAACCCGACTCAAGAGGCCCAGTACTTC,CASSTWTPNPTQEAQYF
TRBJ2-5,-,once,TRBV10-2,TGCGCCAGCCGCTTATATGGGAAAGAGACCCAGTACTTC,CASRLYGKETQYF
TRBJ1-3,-,-,TRBV9,TGTGCCAGCAGCGTGGGGACTTTCTCTGGAAACACCATATATTTT,CASSVGTFSGNTIYF
TRBJ2-7,TRBD2,-,TRBV29-1,TGCAGCGTGGGGGGGACCCAGTACGAGCAGTACTTC,CSVGGTQYEQYF
TRBJ2-1,TRBD2,once,TRBV28,TGTGCCAGCGCCAAGCGGGAGTGGTACAATGAGCAGTTCTTC,CASAKREWYNEQFF
TRBJ2-7,TRBD2,-,TRBV19,TGTGCCAGTAGTATGGGACTAGCGTGGTACGAGCAGTACTTC,CASSMGLAWYEQYF
TRBJ2-2,-,-,TRBV13,TGTGCCAGCAGCCCCCCCGTGGTAAGGGGCACCGGGGAGCTGTTTTTT,CASSPPVVRGTGELFF
TRBJ2-3,-,once,TRBV7-8,TGTGCCAGCAGCTTAGTGCGTAGCACAGATACGCAGTATTTT,CASSLVRSTDTQYF
TRBJ1-2,-,-,TRBV6-5,TGTGCCAGCACCAAACGGGGCTATGGCTACACCTTC,CASTKRGYGYTF
TRBJ2-1,TRBD2,-,TRBV6-6,TGTGCCAGCAGTTCGCCGACTAGCGGGAGTATGAATGAGCAGTTCTTC,CASSSPTSGSMNEQFF
TRBJ1-1,-,-,TRBV28,TGTGCCAGCACCGGACGCCGGCTGAACACTGAAGCTTTCTTT,CASTGRRLNTEAFF
TRBJ1-3,-,-,TRBV10-3,TGTGCCATCAGTGCCCAGGGAAACACCATATATTTT,CAISAQGNTIYF
TRBJ2-3,-,-,TRBV4-1,TGCGCCAGCAACCGCATTGTTGGGTCCACAGATACGCAGTATTTT,CASNRIVGSTDTQYF
TRBJ2-5,-,-,TRBV11-3,TGTGCCAGCAGCCTCATGGGGTCACCCGCGGAGACCCAGTACTTC,CASSLMGSPAETQYF
TRBJ1-1,-,-,TRBV7-2,TGTGCCAGCAGCTTAGTGTGGGGCACTGAAGCTTTCTTT,CASSLVWGTEAFF
TRBJ2-1,-,-,TRBV7-3,TGTGCCAGCAGCTTAGATGGGAATGAGCAGTTCTTC,CASSLDGNEQFF
TRBJ2-2,TRBD2,-,TRBV10-3,TGTGCCATCAAATCGGGACTAGTGAGGTCCGGGGAGCTGTTTTTT,CAIKSGLVRSGELFF
TRBJ2-7,-,once,TRBV23-1,TGCGCCAGCAGTCAACCCCGGGCCCAAAGCGAGCAGTACTTC,CASSQPRAQSEQYF
TRBJ2-1,TRBD2,-,TRBV5-6,TGTGCCAGCAGCTTGGGAACCGGGAGGGGCCAGTTCTTC,CASSLGTGRGQFF
TRBJ2-7,-,few,TRBV5-4,TGTGCCAGCAGCACCCCCGGCGCCGCCACGGGGGAGCAGTACTTC,CASSTPGAATGEQYF
TRBJ2-7,TRBD1,many,TRBV2,TGTGCCAGCAGTCCCAACCAACGGACAGGCCGCAGCGAGCAGTACTTC,CASSPNQRTGRSEQYF
TRBJ2-7,-,-,TRBV27,TGTGCCAGCAGTTTATATCGGGGGTCCTACGAGCAGTACTTC,CASSLYRGSYEQYF
TRBJ2-7,-,-,TRBV7-9,TGTGCCAGCAGCTCCCCCAAAGAGCAGTACTTC,CASSSPKEQYF
TRBJ2-2,TRBD2,-,TRBV12-5,TGTGCTAGTGGTCCTCGACTAGCGGGAGCATTGGGCACCGGGGAGCTGTTTTTT,CASGPRLAGALGTGELFF
TRBJ2-7,TRBD2,-,TRBV2,TGTGCCAGCCGGACTAGCGGCTACGAGCAGTACTTC,CASRTSGYEQYF
TRBJ2-7,TRBD2,-,TRBV18,TGTGCCAGCTGCCGGACTAGCGGGAGTATGGACGAGCGGTACTTC,CASCRTSGSMDERYF
TRBJ2-4,-,few,TRBV11-2,TGTGCCAGCAGCCAACGGGTCAAAAACATTCAGTACTTC,CASSQRVKNIQYF
TRBJ2-7,-,-,TRBV5-1,TGCGCCAGCAGCTTGGTGGCCTACGAGCAGTACTTC,CASSLVAYEQYF
TRBJ2-3,-,-,TRBV4-1,TGCGCCAGCAGCCAAGCGGGGGGCGGGAGCACAGATACGCAGTATTTT,CASSQAGGGSTDTQYF
TRBJ2-7,TRBD1,-,TRBV29-1,TGCAGCGTTGAAGGTGCCGGGACAGGGCACCCCTACGAGCAGTACTTC,CSVEGAGTGHPYEQYF
TRBJ2-1,TRBD1,few,TRBV29-1,TGCAGCGTCCAGGGACCGGTTAGGACAGGCCTATACAATGAGCAGTTCTTC,CSVQGPVRTGLYNEQFF
TRBJ2-3,TRBD2,-,TRBV7-6,TGTGCCAGCAGCTTGCGGGGACTAGCAACAGATACGCAGTATTTT,CASSLRGLATDTQYF
TRBJ2-7,TRBD2,-,TRBV5-4,TGTGCCAGCAGCGGGGAGGGAGGCTACGAGCAGTACTTC,CASSGEGGYEQYF
TRBJ2-3,-,many,TRBV7-2,TGTGCCAGCAGCTTAGAAGCGTCTAGCACAGATACGCAGTATTTT,CASSLEASSTDTQYF
TRBJ2-7,TRBD2,-,TRBV27,TGTGCCAGCAGTTTAGGTAGCGGGAGGGCCTCCTACGAGCAGTACTTC,CASSLGSGRASYEQYF
TRBJ2-5,-,once,TRBV2,TGTGCCAGCACCCAATTCGGGGAGACCCAGTACTTC,CASTQFGETQYF
TRBJ2-3,TRBD2,once,TRBV27,TGTGCCAGCAGGGGGAGGGCGGGAGCGGATACGCAGTATTTT,CASRGRAGADTQYF
TRBJ2-1,TRBD1,-,TRBV4-1,TGCGCCAGCAGCCCAATATTGGACGAACAGGGGATGGGGCAGTTCTTC,CASSPILDEQGMGQFF
TRBJ2-3,-,-,TRBV30,TGTGCCTGGACCCGGGACCTTAATCAGCCCCAGTATTTT,CAWTRDLNQPQYF
TRBJ1-2,TRBD1,-,TRBV7-6,TGTGCCAGCAGCTTCCCGGGACAGGGACCCTATGGCTACACCTTC,CASSFPGQGPYGYTF
TRBJ2-3,-,-,TRBV25-1,TGTGCCAGCAGTGAATATAGCCAGGGTTCAGATACGCAGTATTTT,CASSEYSQGSDTQYF
TRBJ1-2,-,-,TRBV2,TGTGCCAGCAGTGATAGAGGGAGTGTGGGCTACACCTTC,CASSDRGSVGYTF
TRBJ2-7,-,-,TRBV30,TGTGCCCTGAGGGATAGCGCCTCCTACGAGCAGTACTTC,CALRDSASYEQYF
TRBJ2-3,-,once,TRBV7-6,TGTGCCAGCAGCTCAACCTCCATGGTCGGGCCAGATACGCAGTATTTT,CASSSTSMVGPDTQYF